This is a list of T cell receptor beta chains from one sample in a study of identical twins. TCRdb processed the 5' RACE reads anew with MiXCR; each CDR3 protein has one entry. Here the sample spans around 510,000 distinct CDR3 sequences, 14% being singletons. This sample was also put to use in a study of yellow fever vaccine responses in identical twins.

Specimen: CD4+ T cells sorted from blood. These receptors originate from a woman in her late teens or twenties in good health. CDR3s include the opening cysteine and the closing phenylalanine or tryptophan. D genes are given only for firm matches. Not every row has a clone size; where given, it reads once, few, many or a size class.

CDR3 length	J gene	clone size	D gene	V gene	CDR3 protein	CDR3 DNA
13	TRBJ2-2	NA	NA	TRBV5-1	CASSGAKAGELFF	TGCGCCAGCAGCGGAGCCAAGGCCGGGGAGCTGTTTTTT
15	TRBJ2-6	NA	NA	TRBV28	CASRTVRLSANVLTF	TGTGCCAGCAGGACGGTCCGTCTCTCGGCCAACGTCCTGACTTTC
17	TRBJ2-5	many	TRBD1	TRBV5-1	CASSLVVGTGAGETQYF	TGCGCCAGCAGCTTGGTGGTGGGAACAGGGGCTGGAGAGACCCAGTACTTC
13	TRBJ2-1	NA	NA	TRBV4-3	CASSQGRAGEQFF	TGCGCCAGCAGCCAAGGTAGGGCGGGAGAGCAGTTCTTC
17	TRBJ2-5	few	NA	TRBV7-9	CASSLARTLSGQETQYF	TGTGCCAGCAGCTTAGCCAGGACACTTAGTGGCCAAGAGACCCAGTACTTC
16	TRBJ2-2	NA	NA	TRBV6-2/TRBV6-3	CASSWGLTANTGELFF	TGTGCCAGCAGTTGGGGGCTGACCGCGAACACCGGGGAGCTGTTTTTT
13	TRBJ2-2	many	NA	TRBV5-1	CASSITVTGELFF	TGCGCCAGCAGCATCACAGTTACCGGGGAGCTGTTTTTT
15	TRBJ1-3	NA	NA	TRBV7-9	CASSLSTISGNTIYF	TGTGCCAGCAGCCTTTCCACGATATCTGGAAACACCATATATTTT
20	TRBJ1-6	NA	NA	TRBV23-1	CASSPSGLRGSGSYNSPLHF	TGCGCCAGCAGTCCCTCAGGGTTGAGGGGATCGGGCTCCTATAATTCACCCCTCCACTTT
18	TRBJ2-7	NA	NA	TRBV12-3/TRBV12-4	CARSLRGDRRLGFYEQYF	TGTGCCCGCAGTTTAAGGGGAGACCGTCGACTTGGGTTCTACGAGCAGTACTTC
13	TRBJ1-2	few	NA	TRBV28	CASSLTRGHGYTF	TGTGCCAGCAGTTTGACCAGGGGTCATGGCTACACCTTC
16	TRBJ2-7	few	TRBD1	TRBV18	CASSPGIRGGRDEQYF	TGTGCCAGCTCACCAGGGATCCGAGGGGGCAGGGACGAGCAGTACTTC
14	TRBJ1-3	NA	TRBD1	TRBV12-3/TRBV12-4	CASSFETGGNTIYF	TGTGCCAGCAGTTTCGAGACAGGGGGAAACACCATATATTTT
14	TRBJ2-5	few	TRBD1	TRBV7-2	CASSFQTGLQTQYF	TGTGCCAGCAGCTTCCAGACAGGGCTGCAGACCCAGTACTTC
14	TRBJ1-2	NA	TRBD1	TRBV6-1	CASRDTKGARGYTF	TGTGCCAGCAGGGACACAAAGGGGGCGAGAGGCTACACCTTC
16	TRBJ2-3	few	TRBD2	TRBV28	CASSRTSGYSTDTQYF	TGTGCCAGCAGTAGAACTAGCGGGTATAGCACAGATACGCAGTATTTT
16	TRBJ2-5	NA	NA	TRBV5-1	CASSGWTEGSGETQYF	TGCGCCAGCAGCGGCTGGACGGAGGGGTCGGGCGAGACCCAGTACTTC
14	TRBJ2-4	few	TRBD1	TRBV10-3	CAISEALQGGFQYF	TGTGCCATCAGTGAAGCCCTACAGGGGGGTTTTCAGTACTTC
15	TRBJ2-7	many	TRBD1	TRBV9	CASSVGGQGITEQYF	TGTGCCAGCAGCGTAGGGGGACAGGGGATTACCGAGCAGTACTTC
17	TRBJ2-1	NA	TRBD2	TRBV7-2	CASSLRPKRGGGNEQFF	TGTGCCAGCAGCTTGCGTCCTAAGCGGGGGGGCGGCAATGAGCAGTTCTTC
16	TRBJ2-1	few	TRBD2	TRBV20-1	CSAQGRWEGRRNEQFF	TGCAGTGCTCAAGGGCGTTGGGAGGGCCGAAGGAATGAGCAGTTCTTC
14	TRBJ1-2	few	NA	TRBV27	CASSLSTVGYGYTF	TGTGCCAGCAGTTTATCGACGGTGGGCTATGGCTACACCTTC
15	TRBJ2-5	NA	NA	TRBV2	CASSDRQGSQETQYF	TGTGCCAGCAGTGACCGCCAGGGCTCCCAAGAGACCCAGTACTTC
14	TRBJ2-7	many	NA	TRBV12-3/TRBV12-4	CASTTMGLAYEQYF	TGTGCCAGCACCACTATGGGGTTAGCCTACGAGCAGTACTTC
13	TRBJ1-5	few	NA	TRBV3-1	CASRGASNQPQHF	TGTGCCAGCAGGGGGGCGAGCAATCAGCCCCAGCATTTT
15	TRBJ2-2	few	NA	TRBV4-2	CASSQVSLSTGELFF	TGTGCCAGCAGCCAAGTGAGCCTATCCACCGGGGAGCTGTTTTTT
15	TRBJ1-5	NA	TRBD1	TRBV20-1	CSAWTGLGGNQPQHF	TGCAGTGCTTGGACAGGGCTTGGTGGCAATCAGCCCCAGCATTTT
15	TRBJ1-6	few	TRBD1	TRBV3-1	CASSQANRGYSPLHF	TGTGCCAGCAGCCAGGCGAACAGGGGGTATTCACCCCTCCACTTT
13	TRBJ1-2	NA	NA	TRBV12-3/TRBV12-4	CASTLGFPYGYTF	TGTGCCAGCACCCTCGGATTTCCATATGGCTACACCTTC
15	TRBJ2-1	NA	NA	TRBV4-2	CASSQSSGSYNEQFF	TGTGCCAGCAGCCAATCTTCGGGGTCCTACAATGAGCAGTTCTTC
15	TRBJ2-1	NA	TRBD1	TRBV2	CASSAQGTVNNEQFF	TGTGCCAGCAGTGCCCAAGGGACAGTAAACAATGAGCAGTTCTTC
15	TRBJ2-5	many	TRBD2	TRBV10-3	CAISDLQRGQETQYF	TGTGCCATCAGTGACCTACAGCGGGGCCAAGAGACCCAGTACTTC
15	TRBJ1-1	many	TRBD1	TRBV19	CASSKTGTGNTEAFF	TGTGCCAGTAGTAAGACCGGGACAGGGAACACTGAAGCTTTCTTT
14	TRBJ2-2	many	NA	TRBV12-3/TRBV12-4	CASNKQGYTGELFF	TGTGCCAGCAACAAACAGGGTTACACCGGGGAGCTGTTTTTT
14	TRBJ2-3	many	NA	TRBV12-3/TRBV12-4	CASSLDVSTDTQYF	TGTGCCAGCAGTTTAGACGTCTCCACAGATACGCAGTATTTT
15	TRBJ1-5	few	TRBD1	TRBV11-2	CASSTASGTGASQHF	TGTGCCAGCAGCACAGCCTCCGGGACAGGGGCTTCCCAGCATTTT
15	TRBJ2-5	NA	NA	TRBV7-9	CASSSSTDGGGTQYF	TGTGCCAGCAGCTCGTCGACAGACGGTGGAGGGACCCAGTACTTC
12	TRBJ2-7	many	NA	TRBV29-1	CSVEEGSYEQYF	TGCAGCGTTGAGGAAGGATCCTACGAGCAGTACTTC
11	TRBJ1-1	few	NA	TRBV20-1	CSAGDIHEAFF	TGCAGTGCCGGAGACATACATGAAGCTTTCTTT
17	TRBJ2-6	few	TRBD2	TRBV24-1	CATSANEAGAGANVLTF	TGTGCCACCAGTGCCAATGAAGCGGGAGCTGGGGCCAACGTCCTGACTTTC
16	TRBJ2-1	NA	TRBD2	TRBV7-8	CASSLVLAGVHNEQFF	TGTGCCAGCAGCCTCGTACTAGCGGGGGTCCACAATGAGCAGTTCTTC
14	TRBJ2-3	many	TRBD1	TRBV29-1	CSVGGQGPTDTQYF	TGCAGCGTTGGAGGACAGGGGCCCACAGATACGCAGTATTTT
16	TRBJ1-3	few	NA	TRBV12-3/TRBV12-4	CASSFTLGVAGNTIYF	TGTGCCAGCAGTTTTACACTAGGGGTAGCTGGAAACACCATATATTTT